The entry below gives a single T cell receptor beta chain sequence along with its context. This receptor's antigen is unknown. No much larger clone exists at a distance of one base, and base qualities are not known. The CDR3 runs 15 residues from the cysteine to the phenylalanine. CDR3 DNA only is kept here, 45 bases in frame from base 1. Per the germline V gene, SGHTA is the CDR1 and FQGTGA is the CDR2. V loses 5 bases, J loses 0 bases, and the germline ends lie 12 bases apart. The time point label of this sample denotes: patch test 1, 2 weeks after DPC sensitization. Explained via the paper, the treatment or condition label denotes: therapeutic diphenylcyclopropenone sensitization with weekly scalp DPC. Blood at each patch-test visit was drawn before the patch test was applied. To be eligible, patients had to be aged 18 to 70, diagnosed with alopecia and judged suitable for DPC therapy, while pregnant patients were excluded. Total RNA was extracted from unfractionated whole blood that had been collected in Tempus Blood RNA tubes.

The sample originates from a study of human T cells and chemical hapten exposure (dated by TCRdb to the early 2020s). Study-level background: For sensitization, 2% DPC in acetone was applied to a roughly 2 cm by roughly 2 cm area of upper inner arm skin. Patch testing on the upper back used Finn chambers containing 0.01% DPC, with scoring done after 6 days according to International Contact Dermatitis Research Group standards. Around 29 alopecia patients provided blood for TCR sequencing at one to four time points (pre-sensitization, 2, 6 and 24 weeks). Peripheral blood TCR repertoire changes were tracked in vivo in alopecia patients during primary and secondary sensitization to the hapten diphenylcyclopropenone (DPC). Most of the patients in the cohort were female, and the cohort covered alopecia areata with under or over 50% scalp involvement, alopecia totalis and alopecia universalis. The libraries were sequenced as a pool, and the TCR yield per sample differed mostly because of small variations in library volumes within the pool. Weekly therapeutic DPC doses were additionally applied to the scalp of patients throughout the roughly 26-week study period. Patient blood was sampled pre-sensitization (week 0) and at 2, 6 and about 24 weeks after DPC sensitization. The paper as a whole reports these results and caveats: After repeated subsampling, changes were observed in the strength of the expansion versus patch-test correlation and in the threshold at which the correlation became significant. All patients had alopecia, a presumed autoimmune disease, so their immune response might differ from that of healthy individuals. The number of PT1 expanded TCRs positively correlated with patch test score, significant at thresholds 8, 16 and 32 but not 4. Compared with pre-sensitization or healthy control sets, expanded TCRs formed significantly more large CDR3 similarity clusters, which is consistent with antigen-driven responses. DPC sensitization did not change the number of TCRs with a frequency above 1 in 1000, and there was no evidence of changes in global repertoire structure.

Library preparation was by RACE. Instrument used: NextSeq 500. Library preparation attached unique molecular identifiers to individual cDNA molecules for quantitative, reproducible TCR counting. Each blood RNA sample was used to sequence both TCR alpha and TCR beta chains. The original methods were these. Samples had a median of roughly 91,000 TCRs, with a range from roughly 23,224 to 700,000. The Decombinator software suite was used to annotate the V, J and CDR3 of the TCR reads. For PS versus PT1 abundance plots, all samples were subsampled to the same number of TCRs (28,000). TCRs were defined as expanded if absent before sensitization and observed at least eight times at the 2-week time point. The public reads were reprocessed in TCRdb via fastp at Q25 and MiXCR, keeping in-frame beta chains. Rows matching on CDR3 protein sequence are summarized as one entry with the most common DNA and genes. TCRdb's processing, not the authors' own work, is the source of the V and J calls. The sample table shows more than 65,000 distinct CDR3 sequences, and over 6% are seen once. The top ten clones comprise roughly 1.6% of the sample.

The chain joins TRBV7-3 to TRBJ2-3; 5 matching bases give a weak D call of TRBD1. The sequencing here drew on whole blood, taken in connection with sensitization to the hapten diphenylcyclopropenone (DPC). The TCR originated in a woman aged 25 to 39 with alopecia areata. Some clones in this sample may be carry-over from other donors' samples. The DNA sequence follows: TGTGCCAGCAGCGAAAAGGGGTCTAGCACAGATACGCAGTATTTT. It encodes CASSEKGSSTDTQYF.